This is a list of T cell receptor beta chains from one sample in a study of blood T cell repertoires in COVID-19. Assay used: immunoSEQ multiplex PCR; TCRdb lists only in-frame clones, some missing. Of a few hundred thousand clones in the sample, roughly nine tenths were seen once. Sequenced sample: PBMCs or T cells enriched from blood (not recorded which). Receptors were obtained from a woman in her twenties or thirties who had recovered from COVID-19. Each CDR3 is given with its conserved first and last residue. D genes are given only for firm matches. The size entry is marked missing in some rows and otherwise reads once, few, many or a size class.

J gene: TRBJ2-7
clone size: NA
D gene: NA
V gene: TRBV6-5
CDR3 protein: CASSRGTTGSYEQYF
CDR3 DNA: TGTGCCAGCAGTAGGGGGACTACTGGGTCCTACGAGCAGTACTTC

J gene: TRBJ1-2
clone size: few
D gene: NA
V gene: TRBV5-6
CDR3 protein: CASSLAPLRANYGYTF
CDR3 DNA: TGTGCCAGCAGCTTGGCCCCCTTGAGAGCTAACTATGGCTACACCTTC

J gene: TRBJ1-5
clone size: NA
D gene: TRBD1
V gene: TRBV2
CDR3 protein: CASSDRDRGSQPQHF
CDR3 DNA: TGTGCCAGCAGTGACAGGGACAGGGGGAGTCAGCCCCAGCATTTT

J gene: TRBJ2-1
clone size: NA
D gene: NA
V gene: TRBV19
CDR3 protein: CASTLSGTINEQFF
CDR3 DNA: TGTGCCAGTACCTTATCGGGGACAATCAATGAGCAGTTCTTC

J gene: TRBJ1-5
clone size: NA
D gene: TRBD1
V gene: TRBV19
CDR3 protein: CASSPRTGQEQPQHF
CDR3 DNA: TGTGCCAGTAGTCCCCGGACAGGGCAGGAGCAGCCCCAGCATTTT

J gene: TRBJ2-2
clone size: NA
D gene: TRBD2
V gene: TRBV10-3
CDR3 protein: CAISEYLAGEVAGELFF
CDR3 DNA: TGTGCCATCAGTGAGTACCTAGCGGGAGAGGTCGCCGGGGAGCTGTTTTTT

J gene: TRBJ2-1
clone size: NA
D gene: TRBD1
V gene: TRBV12-3/TRBV12-4
CDR3 protein: CASRLTGDNEQFF
CDR3 DNA: TGTGCCAGCAGGCTGACAGGGGACAATGAGCAGTTCTTC

J gene: TRBJ1-1
clone size: NA
D gene: NA
V gene: TRBV4-1
CDR3 protein: CASSQGPLGRGFTEAFF
CDR3 DNA: TGCGCCAGCAGCCAAGGACCTTTGGGCAGGGGATTCACTGAAGCTTTCTTT

J gene: TRBJ2-1
clone size: NA
D gene: TRBD2
V gene: TRBV9
CDR3 protein: CASSVGLAGEDYNEQFF
CDR3 DNA: TGTGCCAGCAGCGTAGGACTAGCGGGAGAAGACTACAATGAGCAGTTCTTC

J gene: TRBJ1-1
clone size: NA
D gene: TRBD1
V gene: TRBV5-1
CDR3 protein: CASSNLDRAGGTEAFF
CDR3 DNA: TGCGCCAGCAGCAATTTAGACAGGGCGGGAGGCACTGAAGCTTTCTTT

J gene: TRBJ2-3
clone size: once
D gene: NA
V gene: TRBV19
CDR3 protein: CASRPTESTDTQYF
CDR3 DNA: TGTGCCAGTAGGCCTACAGAAAGCACAGATACGCAGTATTTT

J gene: TRBJ2-3
clone size: NA
D gene: NA
V gene: TRBV30
CDR3 protein: CAWSMGQGQHGAQYF
CDR3 DNA: TGTGCCTGGAGTATGGGGCAGGGGCAGCACGGAGCGCAGTATTTT

J gene: TRBJ2-2
clone size: once
D gene: NA
V gene: TRBV21-1
CDR3 protein: CASSKGNRLPGRRGSRGAELFF
CDR3 DNA: TGTGCCAGCAGCAAAGGGAACCGCTTACCAGGCAGGCGGGGATCGCGGGGAGCGGAGCTGTTTTTT

J gene: TRBJ2-5
clone size: NA
D gene: TRBD2
V gene: TRBV5-1
CDR3 protein: CASSLVLAGEGETQYF
CDR3 DNA: TGCGCCAGCAGCTTGGTTCTAGCGGGAGAGGGAGAGACCCAGTACTTC

J gene: TRBJ1-5
clone size: NA
D gene: NA
V gene: TRBV24-1
CDR3 protein: CATSSGDQPQHF
CDR3 DNA: TGTGCCACCTCTTCGGGGGATCAGCCCCAGCATTTT

J gene: TRBJ2-2
clone size: NA
D gene: TRBD2
V gene: TRBV28
CDR3 protein: CASSFIGGAGGELFF
CDR3 DNA: TGTGCCAGCAGTTTCATCGGGGGGGCTGGCGGGGAGCTGTTTTTT